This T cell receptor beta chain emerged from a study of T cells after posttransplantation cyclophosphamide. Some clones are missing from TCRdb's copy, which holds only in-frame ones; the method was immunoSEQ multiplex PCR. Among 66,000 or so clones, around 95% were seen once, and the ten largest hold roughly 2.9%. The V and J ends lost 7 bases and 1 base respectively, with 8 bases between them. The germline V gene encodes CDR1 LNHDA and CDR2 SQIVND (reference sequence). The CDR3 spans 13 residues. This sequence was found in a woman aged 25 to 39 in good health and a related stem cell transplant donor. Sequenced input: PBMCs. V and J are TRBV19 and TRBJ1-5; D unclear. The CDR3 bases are TGTGCCAGTAAGGAAGTGAGCAATCAGCCCCAGCATTTT. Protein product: CASKEVSNQPQHF. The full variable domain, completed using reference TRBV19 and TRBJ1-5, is DGGITQSPKYLFRKEGQNVTLSCEQNLNHDAMYWYRQDPGQGLRLIYYSQIVNDFQKGDIAEGYSVSREKKESFPLTVTSAQKNPTAFYLCASKEVSNQPQHFGDGTRLSIL.